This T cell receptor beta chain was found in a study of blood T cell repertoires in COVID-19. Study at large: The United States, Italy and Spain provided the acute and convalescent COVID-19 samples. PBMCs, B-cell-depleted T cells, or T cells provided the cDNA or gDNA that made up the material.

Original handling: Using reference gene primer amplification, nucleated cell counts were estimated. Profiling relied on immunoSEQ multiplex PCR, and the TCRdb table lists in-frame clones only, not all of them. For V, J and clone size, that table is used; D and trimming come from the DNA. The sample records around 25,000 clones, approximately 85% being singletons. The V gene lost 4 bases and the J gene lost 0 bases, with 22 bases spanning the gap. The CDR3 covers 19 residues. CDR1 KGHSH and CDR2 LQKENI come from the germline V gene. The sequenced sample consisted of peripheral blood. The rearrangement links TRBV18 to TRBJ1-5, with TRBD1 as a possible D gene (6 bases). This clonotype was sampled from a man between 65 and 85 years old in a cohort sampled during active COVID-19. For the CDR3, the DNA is TGTGCCAGCTCACATCTAGGGGGAAATGGGCGGCATAGCAATCAGCCCCAGCATTTT. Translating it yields CASSHLGGNGRHSNQPQHF. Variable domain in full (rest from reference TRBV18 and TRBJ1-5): NAGVMQNPRHLVRRRGQEARLRCSPMKGHSHVYWYRQLPEEGLKFMVYLQKENIIDESGMPKERFSAEFPKEGPSILRIQQVVRGDSAAYFCASSHLGGNGRHSNQPQHFGDGTRLSIL.